Below are 24 T cell receptor beta chains sequenced from a single sample in a study of blood T cell repertoires in COVID-19. Profiling relied on immunoSEQ multiplex PCR, and the TCRdb table lists in-frame clones only, not all of them. The sample consists of approximately 140,000 clones, approximately 81% of them appearing once. The sequencing input was PBMCs or T cells enriched from blood (not recorded which). These receptors were collected from a man between 40 and 49 years old with acute COVID-19.

The chain uses TRBV5-6 and TRBJ1-6; D may be TRBD1 (6 bases). CDR1 SGHDT and CDR2 YYEEEE come from the germline V gene. The CDR3 extends over 14 amino acids. Trimming pared 4 bases from V and 6 bases from J, leaving 11 bases between. CDR3 DNA sequence: TGTGCCAGCAGCCTAAGACAGGCTAATTCACCCCTCCACTTT. Amino acid sequence: CASSLRQANSPLHF.

The chain carries TRBV7-8 and TRBJ2-3, with TRBD2 identical over 8 bases. The CDR3 is made up of 15 amino acids. J was trimmed by 0 bases and V by 3 bases; bases with no gene match: 2. CDR1 is SGHVS and CDR2 is FQNEAQ in the germline V gene. CDR3 sequence (DNA): TGTGCCAGCAGCTTGAGCGGGGGTAGCACAGATACGCAGTATTTT. Protein sequence: CASSLSGGSTDTQYF.

This chain uses TRBV28 with TRBJ2-1; perhaps TRBD2 as D (6 bases). Germline CDR1 is MDHEN and CDR2 is SYDVKM. This CDR3 contains 15 residues. V gave up 8 bases and J gave up 0 bases, with 14 bases separating them. The CDR3 DNA is TGTGCCAGCCTGAGCGGGTGGAGCTCCTACAATGAGCAGTTCTTC. Residues: CASLSGWSSYNEQFF.

The chain joins TRBV5-1 to TRBJ2-2, with 10 bases aligning to TRBD1. Germline lookup yields CDR1 SGHRS and CDR2 YFSETQ. J lost 5 bases, V lost 9 bases, and 16 bases had no gene match. The CDR3 sequence is 17 residues long. CDR3 in DNA: TGCGCCACGAGTCCTTCTCCGGGACAGGGGTTTACCGGGGAGCTGTTTTTT. Translating it yields CATSPSPGQGFTGELFF.

The genes are TRBV11-2 and TRBJ2-7; a weak D match, TRBD2 (6 bases). The V end lost 4 bases, the J end lost 7 bases, and 20 bases lay between the germline ends. The V gene's germline CDR1 is SGHAT and CDR2 FQNNGV. CDR3 length: 15 residues. The CDR3 region has the DNA TGTGCCAGCAGCTCACCAGGCGGGACCTCGGGGGAGCAGTACTTC. Its protein is CASSSPGGTSGEQYF.

This chain connects TRBV10-3 to TRBJ1-2; perhaps TRBD1 as D (6 bases). The V end was cut by 6 bases, the J end by 8 bases, with 13 bases between. This CDR3 comprises 12 residues. Germline CDR1 reads ENHRY; CDR2 reads SYGVKD. CDR3 nucleotides: TGTGCCATCAGCCCACAGGGAGGGGGCTACACCTTC. Translated: CAISPQGGGYTF.

V usage is TRBV4-2 and J usage is TRBJ1-1; 7 bases are shared with TRBD1. The CDR3 is 14 residues long. Germline V gene lookup returns CDR1 LGHNA and CDR2 YNFKEQ. V lost 4 bases, J lost 1 base, and 3 bases stayed unmatched. The CDR3 protein is CASSPGTANTEAFF. In DNA, the CDR3 is TGTGCCAGCAGCCCGGGGACAGCGAACACTGAAGCTTTCTTT.

This sequence joins TRBV30 and TRBJ1-2; possibly TRBD1 for D (5 bases). With 6 bases removed from V and 2 bases from J, the gap between germline ends came to 13 bases. The CDR3 extends over 13 amino acids. Per the germline V gene, CDR1 is GTSNPN and CDR2 is SVGIG (reference sequence). This CDR3 reads CACTTETNYGYTF. CDR3 coding DNA: TGTGCCTGCACGACAGAAACAAACTATGGCTACACCTTC. Filled out from reference TRBV30 and TRBJ1-2, the complete variable domain reads SQTIHQWPATLVQPVGSPLSLECTVEGTSNPNLYWYRQAAGRGLQLLFYSVGIGQISSEVPQNLSASRPQDRQFILSSKKLLLSDSGFYLCACTTETNYGYTFGSGTRLTVV.

This clone was detected once. This chain connects TRBV19 to TRBJ1-2, with a tentative D call TRBD1 (5 bases). V was shortened by 6 bases and J by 4 bases, with 15 bases between the two germline ends. Germline CDR1 is LNHDA and CDR2 is SQIVND (reference sequence). The CDR3 extends over 14 amino acids. The chain's CDR3 is CASSRQRSVYGYTF. In DNA form, the CDR3 reads TGTGCCAGTAGCCGACAGCGAAGCGTCTATGGCTACACCTTC.

The chain has TRBV6-5 and TRBJ1-5, with TRBD1 matching 8 bases. This CDR3 is 14 amino acids long. Losses at the gene ends were 4 bases for V and 7 bases for J; bases not matched to a gene: 6. Germline CDR1 is MNHEY and CDR2 is SVGAGI. The CDR3 region has the DNA TGTGCCAGCAGTTCGACAGGGGAGGTCCAGCCCCAGCATTTT. Encoded protein: CASSSTGEVQPQHF.

The V gene is TRBV4-3, the J gene TRBJ2-1; possibly TRBD1 for D (6 bases). The germline CDR1 and CDR2 sequences are LGHNA and YSLEER. The CDR3 contains 16 residues. The V gene lost 0 bases and the J gene lost 2 bases, with 11 bases spanning the gap. CDR3 loop: CASSQDRGQPYNEQFF. CDR3 DNA sequence: TGCGCCAGCAGCCAAGATCGAGGACAGCCCTACAATGAGCAGTTCTTC.

The V call is TRBV14, the J call TRBJ2-1; a possible D gene is TRBD2 (5 bases). The CDR3 extends over 16 amino acids. The V gene lost 4 bases and the J gene lost 0 bases, with 13 bases spanning the gap. The germline gives CDR1 SGHDN, CDR2 FVKESK. The CDR3 spells CASSPYWESSYNEQFF. CDR3 sequence (DNA): TGTGCCAGCAGCCCCTACTGGGAGAGCTCCTACAATGAGCAGTTCTTC. Complete variable domain (other parts from reference TRBV14 and TRBJ2-1): EAGVTQFPSHSVIEKGQTVTLRCDPISGHDNLYWYRRVMGKEIKFLLHFVKESKQDESGMPNNRFLAERTGGTYSTLKVQPAELEDSGVYFCASSPYWESSYNEQFFGPGTRLTVL.

The chain couples TRBV10-1 to TRBJ2-1; D unclear. Trimming removed 1 base from V and 6 bases from J, with 13 bases in between. CDR3 length: 15 amino acids. Looked up from germline, CDR1 is WNHNN and CDR2 is SYGVQD (reference sequence). The CDR3 DNA sequence: TGCGCCAGCAGTGAGTTTAATGCCGGCGGCAATGAGCAGTTCTTC. Translated: CASSEFNAGGNEQFF.

V and J are TRBV19 and TRBJ1-1; D not resolved. The CDR3 has 20 residues. Between the trimmed V and J ends, which lost 0 bases and 1 base, there was a span of 24 bases. The germline V gene encodes CDR1 LNHDA and CDR2 SQIVND (reference sequence). The CDR3 DNA sequence: TGTGCCAGTAGTATAGATCAGAGACGAGGAGGGTCCGCATGGAACACTGAAGCTTTCTTT. Its translation is CASSIDQRRGGSAWNTEAFF.

This clone was observed once. Other DNA sequences in this specimen translate into the identical CDR3. The V and J genes are TRBV10-1 and TRBJ2-2; D perhaps matches TRBD1 (5 bases). The CDR3 covers 15 residues. V lost 0 bases and J lost 3, with 8 bases in between. The germline gives CDR1 WNHNN, CDR2 SYGVQD (reference sequence). The CDR3 coding sequence is TGCGCCAGCAGTGAGTCGAAAGGGGACACCGGGGAGCTGTTTTTT. The encoded protein is CASSESKGDTGELFF.

The chain couples TRBV11-2 to TRBJ2-7; a weak D match, TRBD1 (5 bases). Germline V gives CDR1 SGHAT, CDR2 FQNNGV. V lost 2 bases, J lost 3 bases, and 14 bases lay in between. This CDR3 has 15 amino acids. The CDR3 DNA is TGTGCCAGCAGCTTACGGAGACAGATCCACTACGAGCAGTACTTC. This encodes CASSLRRQIHYEQYF.

This chain connects TRBV28 to TRBJ1-4; D is perhaps TRBD1 (6 bases). The CDR3 runs to 14 residues. Germline loops: CDR1 MDHEN, CDR2 SYDVKM. The V end lost 8 bases, the J end lost 2 bases, and 12 bases lay between the germline ends. The DNA of the CDR3 is TGTGCCAGCGGACAGCAGTCGACTAATGAAAAACTGTTTTTT. Amino acid sequence: CASGQQSTNEKLFF.

The chain carries TRBV2 and TRBJ1-2; TRBD1 matches 7 bases. Germline V lookup: CDR1 SNHLY, CDR2 FYNNEI. There are 14 residues in the CDR3. V gave up 3 bases and J gave up 2 bases; unmatched junction bases: 3. Here the CDR3 reads CASSESRGNYGYTF. CDR3 nucleotide sequence: TGTGCCAGCAGTGAGAGCAGGGGGAACTATGGCTACACCTTC.

This clone has only a few counts. The chain combines TRBV19 with TRBJ1-5, with D maybe TRBD1 (6 bases). The CDR3 runs 14 residues. The V end was cut by 6 bases, the J end by 5 bases, with 14 bases between. Per the germline V gene, CDR1 is LNHDA and CDR2 is SQIVND (reference sequence). This CDR3 reads CASSTFRGYQPQHF. CDR3 nucleotides: TGTGCCAGTAGCACATTTAGGGGGTATCAGCCCCAGCATTTT.

This sequence joins TRBV5-1 and TRBJ2-5; 9 bases are a match to TRBD1. This CDR3 comprises 14 residues. V lost 0 bases, J lost 7 bases, and 4 bases stayed unmatched. Germline V gives CDR1 SGHRS, CDR2 YFSETQ. This CDR3 is CASSLGDRDGTQYF. CDR3 DNA: TGCGCCAGCAGCTTGGGGGACAGGGATGGGACCCAGTACTTC.

V and J are TRBV28 and TRBJ1-1, with D perhaps matching TRBD1 (6 bases). The CDR3 has 17 residues. The germline gives CDR1 MDHEN, CDR2 SYDVKM. V was pared by 8 bases and J by 1 base, with 23 bases between. CDR3 coding DNA: TGTGCCAGCGGCCTTTTTAGGACAGTTAATAAGAACACTGAAGCTTTCTTT. The encoded protein is CASGLFRTVNKNTEAFF.

The gene calls are TRBV19 and TRBJ1-1, with TRBD1 matching 12 bases. This CDR3 region has 15 residues. CDR1 LNHDA and CDR2 SQIVND come from the germline V gene (reference sequence). Trimming at V came to 5 bases and at J to 11 bases, leaving 12 bases not matched to a gene. The CDR3 DNA sequence: TGTGCCAGTAGTCTGGGACAGGGGGCGGGCGGAGCGGCTTTCTTT. It is translated as CASSLGQGAGGAAFF.

The rearrangement links TRBV5-1 to TRBJ1-2; unclear D gene. The CDR3 is 13 amino acids. Trimming removed 3 bases from V and 7 bases from J, with 13 bases in between. The germline V gene encodes CDR1 SGHRS and CDR2 YFSETQ. CDR3 coding DNA: TGCGCCAGCAGCTCCCCGGAGGTCGGTGGCTACACCTTC. Protein sequence: CASSSPEVGGYTF.

The CDR3 loop reads CASSIDSRVGYTF. The CDR3 DNA is TGTGCCAGTAGTATAGATTCGAGGGTTGGCTACACCTTC. This chain links TRBV19 with TRBJ1-2; D is unclear. The V gene's germline CDR1 is LNHDA and CDR2 SQIVND (reference sequence). Trimming removed 0 bases at V and 7 bases at J, with 9 bases between. This CDR3 spans 13 amino acids.